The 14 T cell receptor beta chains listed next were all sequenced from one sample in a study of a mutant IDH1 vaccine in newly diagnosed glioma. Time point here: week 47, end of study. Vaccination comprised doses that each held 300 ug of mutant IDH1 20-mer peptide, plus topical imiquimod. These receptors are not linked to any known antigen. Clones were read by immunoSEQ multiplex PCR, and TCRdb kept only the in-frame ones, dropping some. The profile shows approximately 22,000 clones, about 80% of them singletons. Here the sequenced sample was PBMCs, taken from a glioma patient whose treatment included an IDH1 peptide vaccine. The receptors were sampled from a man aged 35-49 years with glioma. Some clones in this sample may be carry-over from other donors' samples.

In DNA, the CDR3 is TGTGCCATCAGCCCTCGCCTAGGGGGAGGTGGCGAGCAGTTCTTC. Translating gives CAISPRLGGGGEQFF. The chain couples TRBV10-3 to TRBJ2-1; TRBD1 or TRBD2 may be the D gene (6 bases each). Germline CDR1 and CDR2: ENHRY and SYGVKD. Deletions cut 6 bases from V and 10 bases from J, with 22 bases between. The CDR3 is 15 amino acids.

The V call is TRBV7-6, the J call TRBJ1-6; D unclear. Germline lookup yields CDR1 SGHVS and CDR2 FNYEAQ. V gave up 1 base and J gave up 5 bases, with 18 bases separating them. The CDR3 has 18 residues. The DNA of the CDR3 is TGTGCCAGCAGCTTAGGGGCCGCGCCCAAAAGGAATAATTCACCCCTCCACTTT. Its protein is CASSLGAAPKRNNSPLHF. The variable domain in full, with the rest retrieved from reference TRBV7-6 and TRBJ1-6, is GAGVSQSPRYKVTKRGQDVALRCDPISGHVSLYWYRQALGQGPEFLTYFNYEAQQDKSGLPNDRFSAERPEGSISTLTIQRTEQRDSAMYRCASSLGAAPKRNNSPLHFGNGTRLTVT.

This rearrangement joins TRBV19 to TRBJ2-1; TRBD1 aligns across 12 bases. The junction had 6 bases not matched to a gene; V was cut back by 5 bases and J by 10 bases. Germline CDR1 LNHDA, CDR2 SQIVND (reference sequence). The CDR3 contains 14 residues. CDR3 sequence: CASSGTGGRSEQFF. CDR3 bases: TGTGCCAGTAGTGGGACAGGGGGCCGGTCGGAGCAGTTCTTC. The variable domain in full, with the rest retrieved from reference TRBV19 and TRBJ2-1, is DGGITQSPKYLFRKEGQNVTLSCEQNLNHDAMYWYRQDPGQGLRLIYYSQIVNDFQKGDIAEGYSVSREKKESFPLTVTSAQKNPTAFYLCASSGTGGRSEQFFGPGTRLTVL.

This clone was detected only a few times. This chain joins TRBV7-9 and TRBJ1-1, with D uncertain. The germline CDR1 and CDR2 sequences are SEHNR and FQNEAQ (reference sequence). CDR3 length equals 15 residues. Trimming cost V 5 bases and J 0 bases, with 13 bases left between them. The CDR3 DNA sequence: TGTGCCAGCAGCCCCCGGACGGCCATGAACACTGAAGCTTTCTTT. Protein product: CASSPRTAMNTEAFF.

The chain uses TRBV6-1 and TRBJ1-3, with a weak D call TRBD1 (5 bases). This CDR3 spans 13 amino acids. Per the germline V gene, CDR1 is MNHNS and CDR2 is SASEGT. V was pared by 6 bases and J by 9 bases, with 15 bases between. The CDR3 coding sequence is TGTGCCAGCAGAGTCACAGGCTTAGGCACCATATATTTT. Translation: CASRVTGLGTIYF.

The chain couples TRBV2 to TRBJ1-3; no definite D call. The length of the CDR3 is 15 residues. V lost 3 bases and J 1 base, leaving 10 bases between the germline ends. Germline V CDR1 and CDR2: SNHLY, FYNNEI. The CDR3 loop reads CASSEGSRSGNTIYF. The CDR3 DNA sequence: TGTGCCAGCAGTGAGGGGAGCCGGTCTGGAAACACCATATATTTT. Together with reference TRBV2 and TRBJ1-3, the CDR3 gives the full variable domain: EPEVTQTPSHQVTQMGQEVILRCVPISNHLYFYWYRQILGQKVEFLVSFYNNEISEKSEIFDDQFSVERPDGSNFTLKIRSTKLEDSAMYFCASSEGSRSGNTIYFGEGSWLTVV.

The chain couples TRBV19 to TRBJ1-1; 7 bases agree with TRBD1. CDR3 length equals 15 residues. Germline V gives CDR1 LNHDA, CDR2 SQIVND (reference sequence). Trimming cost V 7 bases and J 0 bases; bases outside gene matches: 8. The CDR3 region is CASKGGQTMNTEAFF. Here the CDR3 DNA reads TGTGCCAGTAAAGGGGGACAGACTATGAACACTGAAGCTTTCTTT.

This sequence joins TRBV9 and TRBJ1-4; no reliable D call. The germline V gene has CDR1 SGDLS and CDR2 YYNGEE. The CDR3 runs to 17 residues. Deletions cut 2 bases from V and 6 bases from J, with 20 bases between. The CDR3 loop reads CASSVHIDGDMDEKLFF. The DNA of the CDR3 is TGTGCCAGCAGCGTGCATATAGATGGGGATATGGATGAAAAACTGTTTTTT.

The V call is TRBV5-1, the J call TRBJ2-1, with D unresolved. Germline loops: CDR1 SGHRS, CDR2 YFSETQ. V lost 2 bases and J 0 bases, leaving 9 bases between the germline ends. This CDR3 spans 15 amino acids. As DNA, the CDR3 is TGCGCCAGCAGCTTAAACCTCCGCTCCTACAATGAGCAGTTCTTC. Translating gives CASSLNLRSYNEQFF.

The CDR3 sequence: CAGDSGGAILLEAFF. As DNA, the CDR3 is TGTGCCGGGGACTCAGGGGGCGCGATATTACTGGAAGCTTTCTTT. The chain combines TRBV21-1 with TRBJ1-1; the table assigns TRBD1, which was not confirmed against the DNA. TRBV21-1 is a known pseudogene. The CDR3 has 15 amino acids.

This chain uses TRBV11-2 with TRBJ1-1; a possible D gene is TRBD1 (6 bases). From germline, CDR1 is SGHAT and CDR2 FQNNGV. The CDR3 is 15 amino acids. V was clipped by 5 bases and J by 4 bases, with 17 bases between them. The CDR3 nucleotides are TGTGCCAGCAGCCCTGCTGGGGGGCTGGGCACTGAAGCTTTCTTT. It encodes CASSPAGGLGTEAFF.

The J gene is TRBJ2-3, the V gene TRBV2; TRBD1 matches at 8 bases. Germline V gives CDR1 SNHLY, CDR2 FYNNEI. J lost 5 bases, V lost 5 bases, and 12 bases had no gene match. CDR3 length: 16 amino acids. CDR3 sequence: CASSYDKDRAEDTQYF. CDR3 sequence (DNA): TGTGCCAGCAGTTATGACAAGGACAGGGCAGAAGATACGCAGTATTTT.

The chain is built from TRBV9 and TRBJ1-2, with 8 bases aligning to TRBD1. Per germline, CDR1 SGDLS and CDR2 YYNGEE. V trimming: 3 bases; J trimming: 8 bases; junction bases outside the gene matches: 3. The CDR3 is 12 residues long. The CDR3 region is CASSAQGAGYTF. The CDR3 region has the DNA TGTGCCAGCAGCGCCCAGGGGGCCGGCTACACCTTC.

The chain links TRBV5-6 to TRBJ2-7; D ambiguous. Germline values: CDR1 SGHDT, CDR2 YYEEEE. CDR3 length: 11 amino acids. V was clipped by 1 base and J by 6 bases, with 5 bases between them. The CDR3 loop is CASSLRGEQYF. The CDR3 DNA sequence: TGTGCCAGCAGCTTGCGTGGCGAGCAGTACTTC.